This T cell receptor beta chain was identified in a study of blood T cell repertoires in COVID-19. The ends lost 8 bases at V and 8 bases at J; junction bases unmatched: 12. Germline V gene data show CDR1 as MNHEY and CDR2 as SVGAGI. CDR3 length: 15 amino acids. The assay was immunoSEQ multiplex PCR, and TCRdb's table has in-frame clones only and misses some. The sample carries about 240,000 clones, 80% to 90% recorded once. This chain joins TRBV6-5 and TRBJ1-4; 9 bases match TRBD1. Sequencing was performed on PBMCs or T cells enriched from blood (not recorded which). This sequence was found in a woman aged 40 to 50 who had been exposed to COVID-19. The CDR3 nucleotides are TGTGCCAGCCTTCCGTTGGGACAGGGTTTCGAAAAACTGTTTTTT. Protein sequence: CASLPLGQGFEKLFF.